One and the same sample provided the 8 T cell receptor beta chains below, sequenced in a study of T cell responses to AZD1222 COVID-19 vaccine. TCRdb's copy holds only in-frame clones and misses some; the assay was immunoSEQ multiplex PCR. The repertoire holds approximately 76,000 clones, with 85% to 95% as singletons. This specimen consisted of peripheral blood, obtained on day 0 of MenACWY control vaccination. The receptors derive from an adult in good health.

The genes are TRBV2 and TRBJ2-3, with 11 positions matching TRBD2. CDR3 size: 14 residues. Germline V lookup: CDR1 SNHLY, CDR2 FYNNEI. The V segment lost 10 bases and the J segment 4 bases; nucleotides outside the gene matches: 7. DNA of the CDR3: TGTGCCATACCTAGCGGGAGGTCCCCAGATACGCAGTATTTT. As protein: CAIPSGRSPDTQYF.

V gene TRBV21-1 combines with J gene TRBJ2-3. TRBV21-1 is a listed pseudogene. CDR3 length: 15 amino acids. In DNA form, the CDR3 reads TGTGCCAGCAGCGGGGCGAGCGGAAGCACAGATACGCAGTATTTT. Amino acid sequence: CASSGASGSTDTQYF.

In DNA form, the CDR3 reads TGCACCAGCAGCCCTAGTCGGGGGGCAGGCACTGAAGCTTTCTTT. Residues: CTSSPSRGAGTEAFF. V usage is TRBV1 and J usage is TRBJ1-1. TRBV1 is a documented pseudogene. The CDR3 is 15 amino acids.

This clone was seen just once. The chain links TRBV5-6 to TRBJ2-7, with TRBD1 identical over 9 bases. With 2 bases clipped from V and 5 bases from J, the junction kept 14 bases outside the gene matches. The CDR3 has 17 amino acids. The germline V gene has CDR1 SGHDT and CDR2 YYEEEE. CDR3 bases: TGTGCCAGCAGCTTCCCCAGATCGGGGACAGGGTGGAACGAGCAGTACTTC. It specifies CASSFPRSGTGWNEQYF.

V and J are TRBV19 and TRBJ1-3, with 9 bases that match TRBD1. The CDR3 runs to 15 residues. The V segment lost 7 bases and the J segment 6 bases; nucleotides outside the gene matches: 10. CDR1 is LNHDA, CDR2 SQIVND, per germline (reference sequence). CDR3 amino acids: CASTVGTGFENTIYF. DNA of the CDR3: TGTGCCAGTACAGTCGGGACAGGGTTTGAAAACACCATATATTTT.

This sequence joins TRBV6-2 or TRBV6-3 and TRBJ2-7; the D is unclear. This CDR3 comprises 11 residues. Trimming removed 5 bases at V and 7 bases at J, with 9 bases between. Germline CDR1 MNHEY, CDR2 SVGEGT. CDR3 loop: CASSLLGEQYF. The CDR3 nucleotides read TGTGCCAGCAGTCTCCTTGGGGAGCAGTACTTC.

The chain has TRBV7-9 and TRBJ1-3, with no clear D. The CDR3 runs to 15 residues. Germline assignment: CDR1 SEHNR and CDR2 FQNEAQ (reference sequence). Trimming shortened V by 1 base and J by 0 bases, and 7 bases separated the two germline ends. CDR3 sequence reads: CASSLDRASGNTIYF. The CDR3 nucleotides read TGTGCCAGCAGCTTAGACAGAGCCTCTGGAAACACCATATATTTT.

The chain links TRBV19 to TRBJ1-5, with 8 bases that match TRBD1. V was pared by 6 bases and J by 5 bases, with 3 bases of the junction left unmatched. The CDR3 totals 13 residues. The germline gives CDR1 LNHDA, CDR2 SQIVND (reference sequence). This CDR3 is CASRTGDDQPQHF. CDR3 in DNA: TGTGCCAGTAGGACAGGGGATGATCAGCCCCAGCATTTT. Together with reference TRBV19 and TRBJ1-5, the CDR3 gives the full variable domain: DGGITQSPKYLFRKEGQNVTLSCEQNLNHDAMYWYRQDPGQGLRLIYYSQIVNDFQKGDIAEGYSVSREKKESFPLTVTSAQKNPTAFYLCASRTGDDQPQHFGDGTRLSIL.